This T cell receptor beta chain was profiled in a study of graft-versus-host responses after intestinal transplantation. Study in general: In this cohort, recipients had multivisceral, liver-intestinal, or isolated intestinal transplants. General observations from the study: Early declines in HvG clones that occurred post-transplant were associated with peak circulating GvH clone levels. Individuals carrying graft-donor T cell macrochimerism showed high graft-versus-host to host-versus-graft clonal ratios in allografts.

A single count supports this clone. Its antigen is undetermined. The assay was immunoSEQ multiplex PCR, and TCRdb's table has in-frame clones only and misses some. The sample yields roughly 29,000 clones, 85% to 95% seen once. Germline loops: CDR1 SGHDT, CDR2 YYEEEE. The CDR3 covers 14 residues. V dropped 4 bases and J dropped 4 bases, with 11 bases sitting between them. The clonotype originates from a human patient who received an intestinal transplant, so some T cells may come from the graft donor. This specimen was PBMCs, taken about 62 days after intestinal transplant. This chain links TRBV5-6 with TRBJ1-4; D might be TRBD1 (5 bases). CDR3 amino acids: CASSVDTSNEKLFF. CDR3 DNA: TGTGCCAGCAGCGTGGACACCAGTAATGAAAAACTGTTTTTT.